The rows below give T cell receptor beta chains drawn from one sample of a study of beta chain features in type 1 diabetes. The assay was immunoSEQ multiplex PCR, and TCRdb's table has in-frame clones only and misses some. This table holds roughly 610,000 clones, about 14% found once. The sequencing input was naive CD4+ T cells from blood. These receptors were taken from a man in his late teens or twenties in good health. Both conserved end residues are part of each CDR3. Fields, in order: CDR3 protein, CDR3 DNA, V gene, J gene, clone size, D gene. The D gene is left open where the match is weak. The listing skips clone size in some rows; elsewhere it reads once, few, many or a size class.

CASSRSKPQEQFF,TGTGCCAGCAGTCGATCAAAACCCCAGGAGCAGTTCTTC,TRBV28,TRBJ2-1,NA,NA
CASSLDRRGRAFF,TGTGCCAGCAGCTTAGATCGGCGGGGACGGGCTTTCTTT,TRBV11-2,TRBJ1-1,few,NA
CAWSTGRETQYF,TGTGCCTGGTCCACAGGGAGAGAGACCCAGTACTTC,TRBV30,TRBJ2-5,NA,NA
CASSGQETQYF,TGTGCCAGCAGTGGACAAGAGACCCAGTACTTC,TRBV25-1,TRBJ2-5,few,NA
CAISWTGYEQYF,TGTGCCATCAGTTGGACAGGCTACGAGCAGTACTTC,TRBV10-3,TRBJ2-7,few,TRBD1
CASSLRTGIQDEQFF,TGTGCCAGCAGCTTAAGGACTGGGATCCAGGATGAGCAGTTCTTC,TRBV7-3,TRBJ2-1,few,NA
CASSPLRGAGQPQHF,TGTGCCAGCAGCCCTCTAAGGGGGGCAGGTCAGCCCCAGCATTTT,TRBV7-8,TRBJ1-5,once,NA
CASSPGRINEQFF,TGTGCCAGCTCCCCCGGACGGATCAATGAGCAGTTCTTC,TRBV18,TRBJ2-1,NA,NA
CASSLSDWGLNTEAFF,TGTGCCAGCAGCCTATCGGACTGGGGCTTGAACACTGAAGCTTTCTTT,TRBV13,TRBJ1-1,few,NA
CAISRPGQTRPDTQYF,TGTGCCATCAGCAGACCGGGCCAAACTCGGCCAGATACGCAGTATTTT,TRBV10-3,TRBJ2-3,NA,NA
CASSTRTAGNSPLHF,TGTGCCAGCAGCACCCGGACAGCTGGAAATTCACCCCTCCACTTT,TRBV7-2,TRBJ1-6,NA,NA
CASSYSEGAAYGYTF,TGTGCCAGCAGTTACTCAGAGGGGGCCGCGTATGGCTACACCTTC,TRBV6-5,TRBJ1-2,NA,TRBD1
CASSLTRFSGTSYNEQFF,TGTGCCAGCAGTTTAACGCGATTTAGCGGGACCTCCTACAATGAGCAGTTCTTC,TRBV27,TRBJ2-1,few,TRBD2
CASTQPGDLGPEAFF,TGTGCCAGCACCCAACCTGGGGACCTCGGTCCTGAAGCTTTCTTT,TRBV6-6,TRBJ1-1,NA,NA
CASQSAYQETQYF,TGTGCCAGCCAGTCAGCGTACCAAGAGACCCAGTACTTC,TRBV5-4,TRBJ2-5,few,NA
CASSGGQGGYGYTF,TGTGCCAGCAGTGGGGGACAGGGTGGCTATGGCTACACCTTC,TRBV25-1,TRBJ1-2,NA,TRBD1
CASSIEGLAGGYTF,TGTGCCAGTAGTATCGAGGGGTTGGCCGGTGGCTACACCTTC,TRBV19,TRBJ1-2,few,NA
CASTSGTGGSYEQYF,TGTGCCAGCACGTCCGGGACAGGGGGGTCCTACGAGCAGTACTTC,TRBV9,TRBJ2-7,few,TRBD1
CASSLQGSAQTGELFF,TGTGCCAGCAGTCTTCAGGGTTCCGCCCAGACCGGGGAGCTGTTTTTT,TRBV9,TRBJ2-2,NA,NA
CASSPAGTRSNYGYTF,TGTGCCAGCAGCCCGGCCGGGACACGCAGTAACTATGGCTACACCTTC,TRBV5-6,TRBJ1-2,NA,NA
CASKRQSEAFF,TGTGCCAGCAAAAGACAATCTGAAGCTTTCTTT,TRBV6-5,TRBJ1-1,NA,NA
CAWSVRYEAFF,TGTGCCTGGAGTGTACGGTATGAAGCTTTCTTT,TRBV30,TRBJ1-1,NA,NA
CASSSQGYGYTF,TGTGCCAGCTCATCGCAGGGGTATGGCTACACCTTC,TRBV18,TRBJ1-2,few,NA
CASSRGLTYEQYF,TGTGCCAGCAGTCGTGGTTTGACCTACGAGCAGTACTTC,TRBV9,TRBJ2-7,NA,NA
CASSLGRETASQETQYF,TGTGCCAGCAGCTTAGGGAGGGAGACAGCCTCTCAAGAGACCCAGTACTTC,TRBV7-9,TRBJ2-5,few,NA
CASSLLPYEQYF,TGTGCCAGCAGCTTGCTGCCCTACGAGCAGTACTTC,TRBV5-6,TRBJ2-7,NA,NA
CASSLRDGGNYGYTF,TGCGCCAGCAGCCTCCGGGACGGTGGAAACTATGGCTACACCTTC,TRBV4-1,TRBJ1-2,NA,NA
CATVTWETQYF,TGTGCCACCGTCACTTGGGAGACCCAGTACTTC,TRBV28,TRBJ2-5,NA,NA
CASSPRLVNTGELFF,TGTGCCAGCAGCCCCAGACTAGTCAATACCGGGGAGCTGTTTTTT,TRBV27,TRBJ2-2,NA,NA
CASRGSYNEQFF,TGTGCCAGTAGAGGCTCCTACAATGAGCAGTTCTTC,TRBV19,TRBJ2-1,few,NA
CASTVAGGATEAFF,TGTGCCAGCACGGTTGCAGGGGGCGCGACTGAAGCTTTCTTT,TRBV6-5,TRBJ1-1,NA,TRBD1
CASSSAGSTGREQYF,TGCGCCAGCAGCTCGGCGGGTTCTACAGGGCGAGAGCAGTACTTC,TRBV5-1,TRBJ2-7,few,NA
CASSPTSGSTYEQYF,TGTGCCAGCAGTCCTACTAGCGGGAGTACCTACGAGCAGTACTTC,TRBV7-7,TRBJ2-7,NA,TRBD2
CASSPALGRSNEKLFF,TGTGCCAGCAGCCCCGCCTTGGGACGGAGTAATGAAAAACTGTTTTTT,TRBV7-2,TRBJ1-4,few,NA
CASSLESDWGFYGYTF,TGTGCCAGCAGCTTAGAGAGTGATTGGGGGTTCTATGGCTACACCTTC,TRBV7-9,TRBJ1-2,NA,NA
CASSLSPGQGFEQYF,TGCGCCAGCAGCTTGTCCCCGGGACAGGGTTTCGAGCAGTACTTC,TRBV5-1,TRBJ2-7,few,TRBD1
CASSLLTGGTEAFF,TGTGCCAGCAGCCTTTTAACAGGGGGCACTGAAGCTTTCTTT,TRBV14,TRBJ1-1,few,TRBD1
CASSHVGTSTDTQYF,TGCGCCAGCAGCCACGTAGGGACTAGCACAGATACGCAGTATTTT,TRBV4-3,TRBJ2-3,many,NA
CASSRSPPWTGARNTEAFF,TGTGCCAGCAGCCGTAGTCCCCCCTGGACAGGGGCAAGAAACACTGAAGCTTTCTTT,TRBV9,TRBJ1-1,few,TRBD1
CASSSPGLGVWYEQFF,TGTGCCAGCAGCTCGCCGGGACTAGGGGTTTGGTATGAGCAGTTCTTC,TRBV27,TRBJ2-1,few,TRBD2
CALQGRGTEAFF,TGCGCCTTACAGGGGCGCGGCACTGAAGCTTTCTTT,TRBV23-1,TRBJ1-1,NA,TRBD1
CASSQVQSSGANVLTF,TGCGCCAGCAGCCAAGTTCAGAGCTCTGGGGCCAACGTCCTGACTTTC,TRBV4-1,TRBJ2-6,many,NA
CASSQDGDRLYGYTF,TGTGCCAGCAGCCAAGATGGGGACAGACTCTATGGCTACACCTTC,TRBV4-2,TRBJ1-2,few,TRBD1
CASSFWGQAGEKLFF,TGTGCCAGCAGCTTTTGGGGACAGGCTGGGGAAAAACTGTTTTTT,TRBV7-9,TRBJ1-4,NA,TRBD1
CASSQGASGGYNEQFF,TGCGCCAGCAGCCAAGGAGCTAGCGGGGGATACAATGAGCAGTTCTTC,TRBV4-3,TRBJ2-1,NA,TRBD2
CASSQDGQKVQETQYF,TGTGCCAGCAGCCAAGATGGCCAGAAAGTCCAAGAGACCCAGTACTTC,TRBV14,TRBJ2-5,NA,NA
CASSQVQALEFNYGYTF,TGTGCCAGCAGCCAAGTACAGGCTCTCGAATTTAACTATGGCTACACCTTC,TRBV14,TRBJ1-2,NA,NA
CASSLVGRSRDQPQHF,TGTGCCAGCAGCTTAGTGGGCAGGAGTCGCGATCAGCCCCAGCATTTT,TRBV7-9,TRBJ1-5,few,NA
CVRSQVGINYEQYF,TGTGTCAGAAGCCAAGTAGGGATAAACTACGAGCAGTACTTC,TRBV7-5,TRBJ2-7,few,NA
CASSSGTGPIYEQYF,TGTGCCAGCAGCAGCGGGACAGGGCCAATATACGAGCAGTACTTC,TRBV2,TRBJ2-7,few,TRBD1
CASSSQSGRVDEQFF,TGTGCCAGCAGCTCCCAATCTGGCAGGGTCGATGAGCAGTTCTTC,TRBV7-3,TRBJ2-1,NA,NA
CASSQEARAGNYGYTF,TGCGCCAGCAGCCAAGAAGCCCGAGCGGGGAACTATGGCTACACCTTC,TRBV4-3,TRBJ1-2,NA,NA
CATSRDGGYEQYF,TGTGCCACCAGCAGAGATGGAGGCTACGAGCAGTACTTC,TRBV15,TRBJ2-7,NA,NA
CASSRPGTGANYGYTF,TGTGCCAGCAGTCGACCCGGGACAGGGGCCAACTATGGCTACACCTTC,TRBV28,TRBJ1-2,few,TRBD1
CASSLPSGRGETQYF,TGCGCCAGCAGCTTGCCTAGCGGGAGGGGTGAGACCCAGTACTTC,TRBV5-1,TRBJ2-5,few,TRBD2